This T cell receptor beta chain originates from a study of cytomegalovirus exposure and HLA in healthy donors. PCR used 60 Vbeta primers and 13 Jbeta primers. Data came from immunoSEQ multiplex PCR; TCRdb stores just in-frame clones and leaves some out. The sample gives approximately 250,000 clones, about 88% of which show up once; about 0.22% is in the top ten. This clone was recorded once. The J segment lost 1 base and the V segment lost 3 bases, leaving 14 bases of the junction unmatched. Per the germline V gene, CDR1 is MNHNS and CDR2 is SASEGT. CDR3 length: 19 amino acids. This chain links TRBV6-1 with TRBJ1-3; 8 bases line up with TRBD1. This clonotype originated in a girl aged 2 to 9 in good health and CMV-seronegative. The source material was PBMCs. Here the CDR3 DNA reads TGTGCCAGCAGTGACCCTCAGCTCGGACAGGGAGGATCTGGAAACACCATATATTTT. Translated, it gives CASSDPQLGQGGSGNTIYF.